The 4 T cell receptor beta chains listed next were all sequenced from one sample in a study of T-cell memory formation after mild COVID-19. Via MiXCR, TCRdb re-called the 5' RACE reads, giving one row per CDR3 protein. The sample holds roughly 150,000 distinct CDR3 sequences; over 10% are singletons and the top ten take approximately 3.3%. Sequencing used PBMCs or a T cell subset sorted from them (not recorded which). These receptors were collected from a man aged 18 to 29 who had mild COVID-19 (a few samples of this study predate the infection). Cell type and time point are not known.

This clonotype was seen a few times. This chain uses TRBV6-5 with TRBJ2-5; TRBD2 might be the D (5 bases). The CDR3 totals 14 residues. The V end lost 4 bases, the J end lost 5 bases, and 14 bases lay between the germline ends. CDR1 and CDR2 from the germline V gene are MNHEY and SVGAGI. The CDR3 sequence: CASSSPGVPETQYF. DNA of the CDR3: TGTGCCAGCAGTTCCCCCGGGGTTCCGGAGACCCAGTACTTC.

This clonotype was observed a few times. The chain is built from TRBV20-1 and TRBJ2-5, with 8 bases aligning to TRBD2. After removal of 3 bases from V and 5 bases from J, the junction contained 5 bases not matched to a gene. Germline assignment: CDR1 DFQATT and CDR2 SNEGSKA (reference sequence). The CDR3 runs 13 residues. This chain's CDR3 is CSASGGGLETQYF. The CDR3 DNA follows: TGCAGTGCTAGCGGGGGGGGCCTTGAGACCCAGTACTTC.

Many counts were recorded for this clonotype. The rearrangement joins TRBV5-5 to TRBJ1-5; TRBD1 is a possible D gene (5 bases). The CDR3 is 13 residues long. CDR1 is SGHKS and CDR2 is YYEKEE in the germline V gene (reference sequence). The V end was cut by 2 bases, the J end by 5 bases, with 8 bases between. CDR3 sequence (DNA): TGTGCCAGCAGCTTAGGGGTGGATCAGCCCCAGCATTTT. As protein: CASSLGVDQPQHF.

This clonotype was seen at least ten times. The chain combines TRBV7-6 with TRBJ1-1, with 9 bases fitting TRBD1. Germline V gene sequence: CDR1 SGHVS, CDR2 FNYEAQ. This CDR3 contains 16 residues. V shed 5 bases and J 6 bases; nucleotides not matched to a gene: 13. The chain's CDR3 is CASSPRGGTGRAEAFF. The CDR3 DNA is TGTGCCAGCAGCCCACGAGGAGGGACAGGGAGGGCTGAAGCTTTCTTT.